The entry below gives a single TCR beta chain sequence along with its context. Its antigen is still unknown. The CDR3 has 16 residues. With V trimmed by 3 bases and J by 3 bases, 8 bases remained unmatched. CDR1 SGHRS and CDR2 YFSETQ come from the germline V gene. This sample is drawn from a study of radiotherapy plus CTLA-4 blockade in lung cancer. Overall study: Objective responses occurred in around 18% of patients; about 32% had disease control. The study, taken as a whole, reports: Early clone dynamics of blood T cells, plus interferon-beta, reportedly predicted response best. There was expansion of tumor-derived TCR clones in blood after radiotherapy plus ipilimumab.

Enrolled patients, whose metastatic non-small-cell lung cancer was chemo-refractory, received focal radiation plus CTLA-4 blockade with ipilimumab. Using immunoSEQ multiplex PCR, the repertoire was profiled, and TCRdb retains in-frame clones only, with some absent. The data show more than 75,000 clones, approximately 75% seen once. The clonotype originates from a human donor with non-small cell lung cancer who had a partial response to radiotherapy plus ipilimumab. Some clones in this sample may be carry-over from other donors' samples. The chain is built from TRBV5-1 and TRBJ2-1, with 8 bases aligning to TRBD2. The specimen was peripheral blood, collected from a patient treated with radiotherapy plus ipilimumab. The CDR3 spells CASSYESGSNYNEQFF. Written as DNA, the CDR3 is TGCGCCAGCAGCTACGAGAGCGGGAGTAACTACAATGAGCAGTTCTTC.